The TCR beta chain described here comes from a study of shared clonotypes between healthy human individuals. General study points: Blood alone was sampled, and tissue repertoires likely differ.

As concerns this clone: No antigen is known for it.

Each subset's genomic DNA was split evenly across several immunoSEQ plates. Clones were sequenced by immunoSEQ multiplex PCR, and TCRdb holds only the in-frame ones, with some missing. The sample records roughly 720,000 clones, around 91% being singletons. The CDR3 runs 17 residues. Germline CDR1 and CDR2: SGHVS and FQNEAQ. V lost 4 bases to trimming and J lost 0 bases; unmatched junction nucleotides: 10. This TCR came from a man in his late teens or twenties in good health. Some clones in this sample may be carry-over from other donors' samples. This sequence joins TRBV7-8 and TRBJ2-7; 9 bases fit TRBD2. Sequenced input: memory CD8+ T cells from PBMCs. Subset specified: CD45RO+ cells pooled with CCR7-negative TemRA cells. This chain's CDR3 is CASSSHINSGSSYEQYF. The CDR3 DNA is TGTGCCAGCAGCTCACATATTAATAGCGGGAGCTCCTACGAGCAGTACTTC.